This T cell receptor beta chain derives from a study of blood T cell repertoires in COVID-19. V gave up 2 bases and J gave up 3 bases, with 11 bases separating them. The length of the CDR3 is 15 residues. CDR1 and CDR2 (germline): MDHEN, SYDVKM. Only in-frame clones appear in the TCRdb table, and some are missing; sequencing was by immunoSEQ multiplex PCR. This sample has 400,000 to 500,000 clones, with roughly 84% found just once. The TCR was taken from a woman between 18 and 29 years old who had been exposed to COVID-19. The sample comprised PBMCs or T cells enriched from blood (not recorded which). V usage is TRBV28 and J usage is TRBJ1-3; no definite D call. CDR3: CASSLLRGGGNTIYF. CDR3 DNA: TGTGCCAGCAGTTTACTCCGGGGTGGTGGAAACACCATATATTTT.